The TCR beta chain described here comes from a study of shared clonotypes between healthy human individuals. Findings and caveats of the study: Rarefaction showed sorted-subset sequencing was incomplete despite large depth.

The table came from immunoSEQ multiplex PCR; TCRdb's copy has only in-frame clones and leaves some out. The data contain about 2.4 million clones, roughly 93% of them singletons. Trimming removed 5 bases at V and 4 bases at J, with 9 bases between. Germline CDR1 reads SGDLS; CDR2 reads YYNGEE. The CDR3 contains 13 residues. Turning to this clone: Antigen specificity is unknown.

The receptor was derived from a man aged 18 to 30 in good health. Some clones in this sample may be carry-over from other donors' samples. This chain uses TRBV9 with TRBJ2-2, with D unresolved. The sequenced sample consisted of naive CD4+ T cells from PBMCs. Subset denoted: CD45RA+ positively selected. The CDR3 loop is CASRNAFTGELFF. CDR3 sequence (DNA): TGTGCCAGCAGGAACGCTTTCACCGGGGAGCTGTTTTTT.